The source of this T cell receptor (beta chain) is a study of T cells in Graves' hyperthyroidism and ophthalmopathy. Findings of the study overall: In simple terms, a model built on 13 V-J features told ophthalmopathy apart from stable hyperthyroidism. Expanded thyroid clonotypes (above 0.001) were mostly also found in blood.

This CDR3 has 15 amino acids. V lost 2 bases to trimming and J lost 10 bases; unmatched junction nucleotides: 8. RNA transcripts gave rise to amplified TCR beta CDR3 regions. A set of HTBI primers served as the primers for a first-round RT-PCR of the TCR CDR3. TCRdb ran MiXCR on the multiplex PCR reads and lists one entry per CDR3 protein. Of approximately 640,000 distinct CDR3 sequences listed, around 15% are singletons. At least ten counts were recorded for this clonotype. What it binds is not known. Pregnant or lactating patients were excluded, as were those with uncontrolled infection or other autoimmune disease. Each 10 ml fresh peripheral blood draw supplied the PBMCs.

Sequencing was done on a sample of blood. The chain carries TRBV12-3 or TRBV12-4 and TRBJ1-1, with 12 bases matching TRBD1. The sequence was obtained from a man in his fifties or sixties with Graves' hyperthyroidism. The DNA for the CDR3 is TGTGCCAGCAGTTTATCATCGGGACAGGGGGCCCGAGCTTTCTTT. As protein: CASSLSSGQGARAFF.